This T cell receptor beta chain emerged from a study of blood T cells in healthy people across ages. The V segment lost 5 bases and the J segment 0 bases; nucleotides outside the gene matches: 4. Germline CDR1 reads DFQATT; CDR2 reads SNEGSKA (reference sequence). The CDR3 is 15 residues long. In its sample, this clonotype was seen a few times. The authors ran a second PCR of about 6 to 12 cycles using a sample-barcoded 5' primer and a J-beta primer mix. TCRdb called the 5' RACE reads again in MiXCR, with one record for every CDR3 protein. Of fewer than 750,000 distinct CDR3 sequences listed, 40% to 65% are singletons.

This rearrangement joins TRBV20-1 to TRBJ2-4; 10 nucleotides match TRBD2. The TCR sequence derives from a woman aged 80 or over in good health. Sequencing was performed on blood. The CDR3 loop reads CSAFGTSEAKNIQYF. In nucleotides, the CDR3 is TGCAGTGCTTTCGGGACTAGCGAAGCCAAAAACATTCAGTACTTC.